The 6 T cell receptor beta chains below all came from one sample that was sequenced in a study of T cell responses to AZD1222 COVID-19 vaccine. Clones were sequenced by immunoSEQ multiplex PCR, and TCRdb holds only the in-frame ones, with some missing. The table lists about 150,000 clones, approximately 92% of them singletons. The sequenced sample was peripheral blood, obtained on day 0 of AZD1222 vaccination. The receptors originated from an adult in good health.

The rearrangement links TRBV7-2 to TRBJ1-2; D possibly corresponds to TRBD1 (5 bases). CDR1 and CDR2 from the germline V gene are SGHTA and FQGNSA. V lost 5 bases to trimming and J lost 2 bases, with 15 bases between them. The CDR3 is 15 residues long. The CDR3 DNA reads as TGTGCCAGCAGCATCGCAGGGCTGGGCAACTATGGCTACACCTTC. This sequence encodes CASSIAGLGNYGYTF. Full variable domain (rest looked up from reference TRBV7-2 and TRBJ1-2): GAGVSQSPSNKVTEKGKDVELRCDPISGHTALYWYRQSLGQGLEFLIYFQGNSAPDKSGLPSDRFSAERTGGSVSTLTIQRTQQEDSAVYLCASSIAGLGNYGYTFGSGTRLTVV.

The rearrangement links TRBV5-6 to TRBJ2-7; D unresolved. CDR1 and CDR2 (germline): SGHDT, YYEEEE. V shed 3 bases and J shed 5 bases, with 6 bases lying between them. The CDR3 loop spans 11 amino acids. The CDR3 nucleotides are TGTGCCAGCAGCTGGCTAAACGAGCAGTACGTC. This encodes CASSWLNEQYV.

The chain joins TRBV6-4 to TRBJ1-4; 12 bases fit TRBD1. Germline trimming cut 6 bases from V and 2 bases from J; bases unmatched to any gene: 7. This CDR3 spans 17 amino acids. CDR1 is MRHNA, CDR2 SNTAGT, per germline. The CDR3 nucleotides are TGTGCCAGCAGAGGACCGGGACAGGGGGCTACTAATGAAAAACTGTTTTTT. Translating gives CASRGPGQGATNEKLFF.

The V call is TRBV19, the J call TRBJ1-5; possibly TRBD1 for D (6 bases). V lost 6 bases, J lost 0 bases, and 18 bases lay in between. The germline CDR1 and CDR2 sequences are LNHDA and SQIVND (reference sequence). The CDR3 runs 17 residues. The CDR3: CASRGLLWTVSNQPQHF. CDR3 DNA sequence: TGTGCCAGTAGGGGACTTTTATGGACAGTTAGCAATCAGCCCCAGCATTTT. The variable domain in full, with the rest retrieved from reference TRBV19 and TRBJ1-5, is DGGITQSPKYLFRKEGQNVTLSCEQNLNHDAMYWYRQDPGQGLRLIYYSQIVNDFQKGDIAEGYSVSREKKESFPLTVTSAQKNPTAFYLCASRGLLWTVSNQPQHFGDGTRLSIL.

The chain joins TRBV28 to TRBJ1-4, with 8 bases aligning to TRBD1. Trimming removed 3 bases from V and 7 bases from J; junction bases left unmatched: 7. The V gene's germline CDR1 is MDHEN and CDR2 SYDVKM. This CDR3 has 15 amino acids. In DNA form, the CDR3 reads TGTGCCAGCAGTTTCCCGGACAGGGAGGCTGAAAAACTGTTTTTT. Its translation is CASSFPDREAEKLFF.

The chain employs TRBV7-8 and TRBJ1-1, with D unresolved. V gave up 0 bases and J gave up 5 bases, with 13 bases separating them. This CDR3 is built from 15 residues. The germline CDR1 and CDR2 sequences are SGHVS and FQNEAQ. The CDR3: CASSLAGGRPTEAFF. In DNA form, the CDR3 reads TGTGCCAGCAGCTTAGCCGGTGGACGGCCAACTGAAGCTTTCTTT.